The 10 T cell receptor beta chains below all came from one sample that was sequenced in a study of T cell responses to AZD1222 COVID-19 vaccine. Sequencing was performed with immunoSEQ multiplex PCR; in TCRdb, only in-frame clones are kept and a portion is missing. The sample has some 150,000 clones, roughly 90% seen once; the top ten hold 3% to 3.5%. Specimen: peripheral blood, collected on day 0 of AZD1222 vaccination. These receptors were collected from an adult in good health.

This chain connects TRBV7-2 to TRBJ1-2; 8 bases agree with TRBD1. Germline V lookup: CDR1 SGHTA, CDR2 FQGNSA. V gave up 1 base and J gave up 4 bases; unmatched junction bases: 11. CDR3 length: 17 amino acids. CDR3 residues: CASSLVLSGTGPYGYTF. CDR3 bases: TGTGCCAGCAGCTTAGTTCTTTCCGGGACAGGCCCCTATGGCTACACCTTC. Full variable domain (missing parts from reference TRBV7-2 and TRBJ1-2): GAGVSQSPSNKVTEKGKDVELRCDPISGHTALYWYRQSLGQGLEFLIYFQGNSAPDKSGLPSDRFSAERTGGSVSTLTIQRTQQEDSAVYLCASSLVLSGTGPYGYTFGSGTRLTVV.

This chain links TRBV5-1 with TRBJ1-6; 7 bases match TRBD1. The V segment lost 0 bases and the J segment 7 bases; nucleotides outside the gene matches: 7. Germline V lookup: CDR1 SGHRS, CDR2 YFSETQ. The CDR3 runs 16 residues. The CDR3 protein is CASSLATGVENSPLHF. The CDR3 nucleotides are TGCGCCAGCAGCTTGGCCACAGGGGTGGAAAATTCACCCCTCCACTTT.

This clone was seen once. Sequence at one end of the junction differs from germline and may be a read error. This CDR3 reads CASSEGQGKSYNSPFHF. In nucleotides, the CDR3 is TGTGCCAGCAGTGAAGGTCAGGGAAAATCCTATAATTCACCCTTCCACTTT. This chain connects TRBV6-1 to TRBJ1-6; D is perhaps TRBD1 (5 bases). The germline V gene has CDR1 MNHNS and CDR2 SASEGT. The CDR3 covers 17 residues.

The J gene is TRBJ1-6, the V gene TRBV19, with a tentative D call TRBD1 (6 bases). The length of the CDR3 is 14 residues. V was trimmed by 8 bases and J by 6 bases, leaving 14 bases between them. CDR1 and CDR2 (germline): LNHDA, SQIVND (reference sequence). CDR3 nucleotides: TGTGCCAGTCTCGAGGGGGATACTAATTCACCCCTCCACTTT. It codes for CASLEGDTNSPLHF.

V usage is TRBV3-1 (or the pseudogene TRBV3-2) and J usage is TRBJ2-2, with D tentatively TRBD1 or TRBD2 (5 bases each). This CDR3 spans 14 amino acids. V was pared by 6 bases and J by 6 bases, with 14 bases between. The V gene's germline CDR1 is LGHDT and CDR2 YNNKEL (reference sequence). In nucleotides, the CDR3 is TGTGCCAGCAGTGGGGACCCCCGAGCCGGGGAGCTGTTTTTT. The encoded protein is CASSGDPRAGELFF.

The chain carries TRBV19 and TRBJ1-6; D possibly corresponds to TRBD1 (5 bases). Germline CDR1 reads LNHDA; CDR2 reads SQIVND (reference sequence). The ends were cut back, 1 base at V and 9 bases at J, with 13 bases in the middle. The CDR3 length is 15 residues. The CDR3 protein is CASSIAGGSGSPLHF. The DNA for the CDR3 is TGTGCCAGTAGTATAGCGGGGGGTTCCGGTTCACCCCTCCACTTT.

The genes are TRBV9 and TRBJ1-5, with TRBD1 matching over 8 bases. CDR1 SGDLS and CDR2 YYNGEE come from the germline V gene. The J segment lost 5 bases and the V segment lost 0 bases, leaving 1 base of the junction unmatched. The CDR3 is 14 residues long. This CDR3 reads CASSVGTGYQPQHF. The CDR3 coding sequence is TGTGCCAGCAGCGTAGGGACAGGGTATCAGCCCCAGCATTTT.

The CDR3 loop is CASSFGLYNEQFF. The CDR3 nucleotides are TGTGCCAGCAGCTTTGGACTTTACAATGAGCAGTTCTTC. This sequence joins TRBV11-3 and TRBJ2-1; weak D call: TRBD2 (5 bases). Germline values: CDR1 SGHNT, CDR2 YENEEA. This CDR3 spans 13 amino acids. Trimming took 3 bases from V and 4 from J, leaving 7 bases between them. Full variable domain (missing parts from reference TRBV11-3 and TRBJ2-1): EAGVVQSPRYKIIEKKQPVAFWCNPISGHNTLYWYLQNLGQGPELLIRYENEEAVDDSQLPKDRFSAERLKGVDSTLKIQPAELGDSAVYLCASSFGLYNEQFFGPGTRLTVL.

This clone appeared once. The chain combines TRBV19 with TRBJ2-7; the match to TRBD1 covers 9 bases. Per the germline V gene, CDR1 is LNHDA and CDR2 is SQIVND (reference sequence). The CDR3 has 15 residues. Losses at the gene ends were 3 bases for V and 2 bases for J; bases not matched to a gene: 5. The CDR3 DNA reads TGTGCCAGTAGTATCGGACAGGGGACCCCCTACGAGCAGTACTTC. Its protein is CASSIGQGTPYEQYF.

CDR3 sequence reads: CASSLMGLRYTDTQYF. The CDR3 nucleotides read TGTGCCAGCAGCTTGATGGGACTCCGATACACAGATACGCAGTATTTT. V and J are TRBV5-8 and TRBJ2-3; D is possibly TRBD2 (6 bases). The CDR3 is made up of 16 amino acids. With 1 base removed from V and 2 bases from J, the gap between germline ends came to 14 bases. Germline CDR1 and CDR2: SGHTS and YDEGEE.